The rows below give T cell receptor beta chains drawn from one sample of a study of T-cell memory formation after mild COVID-19. TCRdb redid the calling of the 5' RACE reads with MiXCR, one entry per CDR3 protein. The data hold roughly 250,000 distinct CDR3 sequences, with around 15% observed a single time. The sample taken for sequencing was PBMCs or a T cell subset sorted from them (not recorded which). The receptors come from a man aged 18 to 30 who had mild COVID-19 (a few samples of this study predate the infection). Cell type and time point are not known. CDR3s include the opening cysteine and the closing phenylalanine or tryptophan. Rows give clone size only sometimes, using once, few, many, or a class for an expanded clone.

>TRBV13|few
CASSRVAGGTDTQYF
>TRBV5-8|few
CASSLQTSGETQYF
>TRBV5-1|many
CASSFGPLANEQFF
>TRBV27|few
CASSPQTGSSYNSPLHF
>TRBV2|NA
CASSVGQGGIYGYTF
>TRBV15|few
CATSRDRGGQETQYF
>TRBV29-1|NA
CSVPLPSYNEQFF
>TRBV12-3/TRBV12-4|few
CASRKLTGSPSQPQHF
>TRBV18|NA
CASSTSGNNEQFF
>TRBV27|few
CASSFSRGSYNSPLHF
>TRBV23-1|few
CASRVGSDNEQFF
>TRBV20-1|NA
CSALAGGRPNEQFF
>TRBV7-2|NA
CASTFSYNEQFF
>TRBV28|NA
CASSFTQGSSPLF
>TRBV4-3|few
CASSRRGGGSNEQFF
>TRBV6-5|NA
CASSRFDSYEQFF
>TRBV29-1|few
CSVGFGQAAYGYTF
>TRBV7-9|few
CASSSTGGWGKLFF
>TRBV9|few
CASSLRTGTGDTDTQYF
>TRBV18|NA
CASSPERQNYNEQFF
>TRBV7-2|NA
CASSAGQGYGYTF
>TRBV11-2|NA
CASSLVPGNQPQHF
>TRBV20-1|NA
CSARRRGFSNQPQHF
>TRBV20-1|few
CSARGLLETQYF
>TRBV3-1|NA
CASSQDLGWRDTQYF
>TRBV7-2|few
CASSRVQGAAYEQYF
>TRBV15|few
CATSREDGPEYGYTF
>TRBV12-3/TRBV12-4|many
CASSGTVGTYEQYF
>TRBV18|NA
CASSPPSRFYGYTF
>TRBV7-3|NA
CASSSGRLNEQFF
>TRBV14|NA
CASSQDFKNQETQYF
>TRBV5-1|many
CASSPDRGQLNTEAFF
>TRBV12-3/TRBV12-4|few
CASSSIASETQYF
>TRBV30|NA
CAWSVRRGPQHF
>TRBV14|NA
CASSQIDRDSPLHF
>TRBV6-2/TRBV6-3|NA
CASSYTGLSAPAFF
>TRBV7-3|NA
CASSSRTGGTDTQYF
>TRBV7-2|NA
CASSLLVRNYGYTF
>TRBV3-1|NA
CASSQVLGTEAFF